This T cell receptor beta chain was profiled in a study of cytomegalovirus exposure and HLA in healthy donors. Overall study context: Earlier findings included about 120 million unique TCR beta sequences obtained from 150 million to 200 million T cells.

In regard to this clone: The antigen remains undetermined.

Germline V gene lookup returns CDR1 MDHEN and CDR2 SYDVKM. This CDR3 comprises 14 residues. Trimming removed 2 bases at V and 2 bases at J, with 9 bases between. Both 60 Vbeta primers and 13 Jbeta primers went into the PCR. Libraries were prepared by immunoSEQ multiplex PCR; TCRdb keeps only in-frame clonotypes and omits some of them. The repertoire holds about 90,000 clones, with over 65% as singletons. Points from the study as a whole: Later, TCR association rates were found to vary by HLA locus, highest for DRB1 and lowest for HLA-C. Some V segments, including TRBV6-2 and TRBV6-3, were excluded as indistinguishable. In vitro confirmation showed a few CMV-associated chains to be CMV antigen specific.

The rearrangement joins TRBV28 to TRBJ2-5; weak D call: TRBD1 (6 bases). The TCR was taken from a woman aged 40 to 50 in good health and CMV-seropositive. Material for sequencing was PBMCs. CDR3: CASSLVTGQETQYF. The CDR3, as DNA: TGTGCCAGCAGTTTAGTGACAGGTCAAGAGACCCAGTACTTC.